A single sample gave rise to the 22 T cell receptor beta chains below, sequenced in a study of blood T cell repertoires in COVID-19. Here immunoSEQ multiplex PCR was the method, and the copy in TCRdb shows in-frame clones only, minus some. The table lists 450,000 or so clones, 85% to 90% of them singletons. Specimen: peripheral blood. These receptors were taken from a man between 18 and 29 years old with COVID-19, enrolled during active disease.

The chain joins TRBV5-1 to TRBJ2-3, with 8 bases matching TRBD2. Germline CDR1 is SGHRS and CDR2 is YFSETQ. The CDR3 extends over 15 amino acids. J was trimmed by 6 bases and V by 0 bases; bases with no gene match: 6. The CDR3 DNA reads TGCGCCAGCAGCTTGGCCGGGGGGGCCGGGGATACGCAGTATTTT. Encoded protein: CASSLAGGAGDTQYF.

This rearrangement joins TRBV10-3 to TRBJ2-7; 7 bases match TRBD1. Germline V gene lookup returns CDR1 ENHRY and CDR2 SYGVKD. There are 18 residues in the CDR3. V lost 6 bases to trimming and J lost 0 bases; unmatched junction nucleotides: 17. CDR3 amino acids: CAISDPGQTIRHSYEQYF. The CDR3 DNA follows: TGTGCCATCAGCGACCCGGGACAGACCATTAGACACTCCTACGAGCAGTACTTC.

This clone was seen many times. The chain employs TRBV10-1 and TRBJ2-7, with TRBD2 matching over 14 bases. The CDR3 is 16 residues long. Germline V lookup: CDR1 WNHNN, CDR2 SYGVQD (reference sequence). J lost 5 bases, V lost 5 bases, and 8 bases had no gene match. The CDR3 DNA reads TGCGCCAGCAGTTTGGGGACTAGCGGGAGACCCCACGAGCAGTACTTC. Protein sequence: CASSLGTSGRPHEQYF.

The chain recombines TRBV30 with TRBJ1-6; 7 bases fit TRBD1. From germline, CDR1 is GTSNPN and CDR2 SVGIG (reference sequence). This CDR3 has 14 amino acids. The V segment lost 0 bases and the J segment 8 bases; nucleotides outside the gene matches: 4. The CDR3 loop reads CAWSVPGGYSPLHF. In nucleotides, the CDR3 is TGTGCCTGGAGTGTACCAGGGGGTTATTCACCCCTCCACTTT.

This clone was counted a single time. V gene TRBV11-3 combines with J gene TRBJ1-2; D is unclear. The CDR3 sequence is 14 residues long. Deletions cut 5 bases from V and 7 bases from J, with 17 bases between. Germline values: CDR1 SGHNT, CDR2 YENEEA. The CDR3 region has the DNA TGTGCCAGCAGCCCCCCTGGTGGGCAAGGTGGCTACACCTTC. It yields the protein CASSPPGGQGGYTF.

The chain has TRBV12-5 and TRBJ1-3, with a weak D call TRBD1 (5 bases). V was clipped by 4 bases and J by 4 bases, with 14 bases between them. CDR1 and CDR2 from the germline V gene are LGHNT and FRNRAP. The CDR3 runs to 15 residues. The chain's CDR3 is CASGSLGGGGNTIYF. CDR3 bases: TGTGCTAGTGGTTCCCTGGGGGGTGGAGGAAACACCATATATTTT.

V gene TRBV6-6 combines with J gene TRBJ2-5; 9 nucleotides line up with TRBD1. The CDR3 covers 18 residues. Germline V gene data show CDR1 as MNHNY and CDR2 as SVGAGI (reference sequence). The ends lost 5 bases at V and 4 bases at J; junction bases unmatched: 17. In DNA form, the CDR3 reads TGTGCCAGCAGTCGACGGGACTCCGGGACAGGGTCGGGAGAGACCCAGTACTTC. The encoded protein is CASSRRDSGTGSGETQYF.

The chain carries TRBV19 and TRBJ1-2; unclear D gene. The germline V gene encodes CDR1 LNHDA and CDR2 SQIVND (reference sequence). There are 14 residues in the CDR3. V was clipped by 5 bases and J by 6 bases, with 16 bases between them. The CDR3 reads CASSVTGVSNGYTF. The CDR3, as DNA: TGTGCCAGTAGTGTCACCGGGGTTTCGAATGGCTACACCTTC.

The genes are TRBV2 and TRBJ2-7, with a possible D match to TRBD2 (6 bases). Germline V gene data show CDR1 as SNHLY and CDR2 as FYNNEI. Trimming shortened V by 10 bases and J by 1 base, and 20 bases separated the two germline ends. The CDR3 has 15 residues. The CDR3 nucleotides read TGTGCCACCCTTGAAACTAGCTATGCGTCCTACGAGCAGTACTTC. Translation: CATLETSYASYEQYF. The full variable domain, with the rest looked up from reference TRBV2 and TRBJ2-7, is EPEVTQTPSHQVTQMGQEVILRCVPISNHLYFYWYRQILGQKVEFLVSFYNNEISEKSEIFDDQFSVERPDGSNFTLKIRSTKLEDSAMYFCATLETSYASYEQYFGPGTRLTVT.

V and J are TRBV5-6 and TRBJ2-1; 8 bases align to TRBD2. Germline assignment: CDR1 SGHDT and CDR2 YYEEEE. Losses at the gene ends were 3 bases for V and 7 bases for J; bases not matched to a gene: 9. This CDR3 is 15 amino acids long. The CDR3 reads CASSSGLARFNEQFF. The DNA of the CDR3 is TGTGCCAGCAGCTCCGGACTAGCCAGGTTTAATGAGCAGTTCTTC.

This chain joins TRBV5-1 and TRBJ1-2, with 7 bases identical to TRBD1. The CDR3 contains 13 residues. V lost 4 bases, J lost 2 bases, and 2 bases stayed unmatched. Per germline, CDR1 SGHRS and CDR2 YFSETQ. The CDR3 coding sequence is TGCGCCAGCAGCGCGGGACAGAACTATGGCTACACCTTC. The encoded protein is CASSAGQNYGYTF.

V is TRBV4-1 and J is TRBJ1-4; TRBD1 matches 7 bases. Germline V CDR1 and CDR2: MGHRA, YSYEKL. The CDR3 spans 16 residues. The junction had 7 bases not matched to a gene; V was cut back by 4 bases and J by 2 bases. The CDR3 here is CASSRRQGSTNEKLFF. The CDR3 nucleotides read TGCGCCAGCAGCCGGCGACAGGGTTCTACTAATGAAAAACTGTTTTTT.

The chain has TRBV29-1 and TRBJ2-7, with a tentative D call TRBD2 (6 bases). The CDR3 sequence is 11 residues long. Between the trimmed V and J ends, which lost 6 bases and 6 bases, there was a span of 12 bases. CDR1 is SQVTM and CDR2 is ANQGSEA in the germline V gene. CDR3 protein: CSVRQRVEQYF. The CDR3 DNA is TGCAGCGTCCGCCAGCGGGTCGAGCAGTACTTC.

This clone occurred once. Written as DNA, the CDR3 is TGCAGCGTTGCTCCAGGTCGCGACATTCAGTACTTC. It encodes CSVAPGRDIQYF. V and J are TRBV29-1 and TRBJ2-4; D unclear. V lost 4 bases to trimming and J lost 8 bases, with 12 bases between them. CDR3 length: 12 amino acids. Germline CDR1 is SQVTM and CDR2 is ANQGSEA.

This clone was observed a single time. The genes are TRBV7-6 and TRBJ2-1; 7 bases match TRBD2. This CDR3 region has 15 residues. Germline CDR1 SGHVS, CDR2 FNYEAQ. Losses at the gene ends were 3 bases for V and 1 base for J; bases not matched to a gene: 3. DNA for the CDR3: TGTGCCAGCAGCTTGGCGGGAGTTTCCTACAATGAGCAGTTCTTC. Its translation: CASSLAGVSYNEQFF. The full variable domain, in which reference TRBV7-6 and TRBJ2-1 provide the parts outside the CDR3, is GAGVSQSPRYKVTKRGQDVALRCDPISGHVSLYWYRQALGQGPEFLTYFNYEAQQDKSGLPNDRFSAERPEGSISTLTIQRTEQRDSAMYRCASSLAGVSYNEQFFGPGTRLTVL.

V and J are TRBV27 and TRBJ2-3; 13 bases are shared with TRBD2. Trimming at V came to 8 bases and at J to 2 bases, leaving 10 bases not matched to a gene. This CDR3 contains 17 residues. CDR1 is MNHEY and CDR2 is SMNVEV in the germline V gene (reference sequence). CDR3 nucleotide sequence: TGTGCCAGCGGGCTTCGACTAGCGGGGGGTAACACAGATACGCAGTATTTT. Translation gives CASGLRLAGGNTDTQYF.

This sequence joins TRBV9 and TRBJ2-5; no definite D call. CDR1 is SGDLS, CDR2 YYNGEE, per germline. The CDR3 totals 17 residues. The V end lost 3 bases, the J end lost 3 bases, and 21 bases lay between the germline ends. CDR3 coding DNA: TGTGCCAGCAGCGCCCTAGACGGCGTGACCATCAAAGAGACCCAGTACTTC. It yields the protein CASSALDGVTIKETQYF.

The V call is TRBV27, the J call TRBJ2-6; a possible D gene is TRBD1 (5 bases). Germline CDR1 reads MNHEY; CDR2 reads SMNVEV (reference sequence). V lost 3 bases to trimming and J lost 0 bases, with 15 bases between them. This CDR3 spans 18 amino acids. In DNA form, the CDR3 reads TGTGCCAGCAGTTTCAACCCCGACAGAAGCTCTGGGGCCAACGTCCTGACTTTC. Residues: CASSFNPDRSSGANVLTF.

The rearrangement joins TRBV2 to TRBJ1-5; D is possibly TRBD1 (5 bases). Germline V gene sequence: CDR1 SNHLY, CDR2 FYNNEI. Trimming took 2 bases from V and 3 from J, leaving 11 bases between them. The length of the CDR3 is 15 residues. DNA for the CDR3: TGTGCCAGCAGTGAAAAGGGACTGATCAATCAGCCCCAGCATTTT. It encodes CASSEKGLINQPQHF. The full variable domain, rest sourced from reference TRBV2 and TRBJ1-5, is EPEVTQTPSHQVTQMGQEVILRCVPISNHLYFYWYRQILGQKVEFLVSFYNNEISEKSEIFDDQFSVERPDGSNFTLKIRSTKLEDSAMYFCASSEKGLINQPQHFGDGTRLSIL.

This chain joins TRBV11-2 and TRBJ1-1, with D unclear. Between the trimmed V and J ends, which lost 2 bases and 3 bases, there was a span of 13 bases. CDR1 and CDR2 from the germline V gene are SGHAT and FQNNGV. The CDR3 runs to 15 residues. CDR3 sequence reads: CASSLFGYGDTEAFF. The CDR3 bases are TGTGCCAGCAGCTTATTCGGGTACGGGGACACTGAAGCTTTCTTT.

This chain joins TRBV5-1 and TRBJ2-7; 10 positions agree with TRBD1. Trimming removed 3 bases from V and 4 bases from J; junction bases left unmatched: 4. This CDR3 is 14 amino acids long. The germline V gene has CDR1 SGHRS and CDR2 YFSETQ. DNA for the CDR3: TGCGCCAGCAGCTCGGGACAGGGGCTTTACGAGCAGTACTTC. Amino acid sequence: CASSSGQGLYEQYF.

V and J are TRBV11-2 and TRBJ2-1; 7 bases fit TRBD2. The ends lost 1 base at V and 10 bases at J; junction bases unmatched: 7. Germline V gene data show CDR1 as SGHAT and CDR2 as FQNNGV. This CDR3 region has 14 residues. The CDR3: CASSLGWSGVEQFF. The CDR3 DNA reads as TGTGCCAGCAGCTTAGGGTGGAGCGGGGTAGAGCAGTTCTTC.